This passage covers 18 T cell receptor beta chains from one sample sequenced in a study of cytomegalovirus exposure and HLA in healthy donors. The assay was immunoSEQ multiplex PCR, and TCRdb's table has in-frame clones only and misses some. Here the sample spans 160,000 or so clones, 88% being singletons. Sequenced input: PBMCs. These receptors were obtained from a man between 18 and 29 years old in good health and CMV-seronegative.

This chain connects TRBV7-2 to TRBJ2-7; a weak D match, TRBD2 (5 bases). Germline V CDR1 and CDR2: SGHTA, FQGNSA. The length of the CDR3 is 13 residues. The V and J ends lost 0 bases and 5 bases respectively, with 8 bases between them. Here the CDR3 DNA reads TGTGCCAGCAGCTTAGCGGGAGCCAACGAGCAGTACTTC. Protein sequence: CASSLAGANEQYF.

This chain uses TRBV27 with TRBJ2-3; 13 nucleotides match TRBD2. The CDR3 runs to 16 residues. V lost 6 bases, J lost 0 bases, and 3 bases stayed unmatched. Germline CDR1 reads MNHEY; CDR2 reads SMNVEV (reference sequence). CDR3 nucleotides: TGTGCCAGCAGACCGGGACTAGCGGGGAGCACAGATACGCAGTATTTT. Encoded protein: CASRPGLAGSTDTQYF.

V and J are TRBV5-6 and TRBJ1-1, with D possibly matching TRBD1 (5 bases). Trimming stripped 0 bases from V and 10 bases from J, with 7 bases between. In germline, CDR1 is SGHDT, CDR2 YYEEEE. CDR3 size: 11 residues. CDR3 loop: CASSLGTRAFF. DNA for the CDR3: TGTGCCAGCAGCTTGGGGACACGAGCTTTCTTT.

This clone has only one observation. The chain has TRBV4-3 and TRBJ2-1; weak D call: TRBD1 (5 bases). The V end was cut by 1 base, the J end by 3 bases, with 16 bases between. CDR3 size: 17 residues. CDR1 and CDR2 from the germline V gene are LGHNA and YSLEER. CDR3 in amino acids: CASSQGAGQSVYNEQFF. CDR3 nucleotide sequence: TGCGCCAGCAGCCAAGGCGCAGGACAATCAGTCTACAATGAGCAGTTCTTC.

The table lists this clone with a few counts. This chain connects TRBV28 to TRBJ2-7, with 7 bases fitting TRBD1. Trimming cost V 7 bases and J 3 bases; bases outside gene matches: 3. Germline lookup yields CDR1 MDHEN and CDR2 SYDVKM. This CDR3 region has 12 residues. This CDR3 is CASKQGIYEQYF. DNA for the CDR3: TGTGCCAGCAAACAGGGGATCTACGAGCAGTACTTC.

The CDR3 here is CASSLWDNSYEQYV. The CDR3 nucleotides are TGTGCCAGCAGCTTGTGGGACAACTCCTACGAGCAGTACGTC. V and J are TRBV5-6 and TRBJ2-7, with D possibly TRBD1 on 6 matching bases. V lost 1 base and J lost 0, with 8 bases in between. CDR1 and CDR2 from the germline V gene are SGHDT and YYEEEE. This CDR3 is built from 14 residues.

The chain recombines TRBV4-1 with TRBJ2-7, with 8 bases fitting TRBD2. Germline V gene sequence: CDR1 MGHRA, CDR2 YSYEKL. The CDR3 spans 14 residues. Trimming cost V 3 bases and J 7 bases; bases outside gene matches: 8. The CDR3 here is CASSHTSGGGEQYF. CDR3 coding DNA: TGCGCCAGCAGCCACACATCGGGAGGGGGTGAGCAGTACTTC.

The chain uses TRBV7-9 and TRBJ1-1; D perhaps matches TRBD1 (5 bases). The CDR3 has 12 residues. Trimming pared 7 bases from V and 5 bases from J, leaving 11 bases between. Germline CDR1 and CDR2: SEHNR and FQNEAQ (reference sequence). CDR3 DNA sequence: TGTGCCAGCACCTCCGGGGGGACTGAAGCTTTCTTT. Its translation: CASTSGGTEAFF.

The V gene is TRBV18, the J gene TRBJ1-2; 7 nucleotides agree with TRBD1. The CDR3 has 14 amino acids. Trimming removed 5 bases from V and 7 bases from J; junction bases left unmatched: 10. Per the germline V gene, CDR1 is KGHSH and CDR2 is LQKENI. This CDR3 reads CASSIRDSYVGYTF. The CDR3 nucleotides read TGTGCCAGCTCAATTCGGGACAGTTATGTTGGCTACACCTTC.

This clone was detected once. This chain connects TRBV27 to TRBJ1-1; D uncertain. Looked up from germline, CDR1 is MNHEY and CDR2 is SMNVEV (reference sequence). V dropped 3 bases and J dropped 3 bases, with 8 bases sitting between them. The length of the CDR3 is 13 residues. CDR3 loop: CASSFRRDTEAFF. The CDR3 DNA reads as TGTGCCAGCAGTTTTAGGAGGGACACTGAAGCTTTCTTT.

The V gene is TRBV28, the J gene TRBJ2-2, with 11 bases matching TRBD1. The germline V gene has CDR1 MDHEN and CDR2 SYDVKM. V shed 5 bases, J shed 5 bases, and the junction held 7 bases outside the gene matches. CDR3 size: 16 residues. The CDR3 spells CASSTPGTGGTGELFF. CDR3 DNA sequence: TGTGCCAGCAGTACACCCGGGACAGGGGGAACCGGGGAGCTGTTTTTT. Looking up the rest from reference TRBV28 and TRBJ2-2 gives the full variable domain: DVKVTQSSRYLVKRTGEKVFLECVQDMDHENMFWYRQDPGLGLRLIYFSYDVKMKEKGDIPEGYSVSREKKERFSLILESASTNQTSMYLCASSTPGTGGTGELFFGEGSRLTVL.

The chain carries TRBV5-4 and TRBJ2-7, with 8 bases lining up with TRBD1. The germline CDR1 and CDR2 sequences are SGHNT and YYREEE (reference sequence). V lost 4 bases to trimming and J lost 2 bases; unmatched junction nucleotides: 11. This CDR3 is built from 16 residues. The CDR3 is CASSPDPTGGTYEQYF. The CDR3, as DNA: TGTGCCAGCAGCCCGGACCCTACAGGGGGAACCTACGAGCAGTACTTC.

The chain carries TRBV18 and TRBJ2-5, with D unclear. CDR3 size: 12 residues. V gave up 2 bases and J gave up 10 bases, with 11 bases separating them. Germline V gene sequence: CDR1 KGHSH, CDR2 LQKENI. Here the CDR3 DNA reads TGTGCCAGCTCACCATTCGCCGACAACCAGTACTTC. Its protein is CASSPFADNQYF.

The rearrangement links TRBV7-8 to TRBJ2-2, with a weak D call TRBD1 (6 bases). Trimming shortened V by 4 bases and J by 6 bases, and 9 bases separated the two germline ends. Germline loops: CDR1 SGHVS, CDR2 FQNEAQ. The CDR3 sequence is 13 residues long. The CDR3 loop is CASSSRQAGELFF. CDR3 nucleotide sequence: TGTGCCAGCAGCTCGAGACAGGCCGGGGAGCTGTTTTTT.

J is TRBJ1-5 and V is TRBV10-3, with a possible D match to TRBD1 (6 bases). Germline-derived CDR1 and CDR2 are ENHRY and SYGVKD. V shed 3 bases and J shed 3 bases, with 9 bases lying between them. The CDR3 length is 14 residues. CDR3 region: CAISDSGVNQPQHF. The CDR3 DNA follows: TGTGCCATCAGTGACTCAGGGGTCAATCAGCCCCAGCATTTT.

The chain couples TRBV4-1 to TRBJ2-1, with D maybe TRBD1 (6 bases). V was trimmed by 4 bases and J by 7 bases, leaving 17 bases between them. CDR3 length: 15 amino acids. Germline V gene sequence: CDR1 MGHRA, CDR2 YSYEKL. As DNA, the CDR3 is TGCGCCAGCAGCCCCCGGGACACCCCTCGGAATGAGCAGTTCTTC. It yields the protein CASSPRDTPRNEQFF.

Written as DNA, the CDR3 is TGTGCCAGCAGCCCCGGGGGGACAGGGGGAAGTAGTACAGATACGCAGTATTTT. Residues: CASSPGGTGGSSTDTQYF. The gene calls are TRBV11-2 and TRBJ2-3; 11 bases are a match to TRBD1. V was pared by 5 bases and J by 3 bases, with 13 bases of the junction left unmatched. CDR3 length equals 18 residues. Per the germline V gene, CDR1 is SGHAT and CDR2 is FQNNGV.

CDR3 loop: CASSSGQTYEQYF. The CDR3 DNA follows: TGTGCCAGCAGCTCTGGACAGACCTACGAGCAGTACTTC. The genes are TRBV5-4 and TRBJ2-7, with D possibly being TRBD1 (6 bases). The CDR3 sequence is 13 residues long. Per germline, CDR1 SGHNT and CDR2 YYREEE (reference sequence). The V end lost 3 bases, the J end lost 2 bases, and 9 bases lay between the germline ends.